This TCR beta chain was sequenced for a study of shared clonotypes between healthy human individuals. Authors' data handling: ImmunoSEQ yielded junction-only sequences lacking quality scores, so filtering differed. TCRdb's copy holds only in-frame clones and misses some; the assay was immunoSEQ multiplex PCR. V and J calls and clone size are those listed in that table; D and trimming were worked out from the DNA. The table has about 990,000 clones, around three quarters seen once. In the case of this clone: Other nucleotide sequences in the sample specify the same CDR3.

Germline-derived CDR1 and CDR2 are MNHEY and SMNVEV (reference sequence). The CDR3 contains 13 residues. Trimming left V 0 bases short and J 6 bases short, with 9 bases between. This receptor was taken from a man younger than 35 in good health. Some clones in this sample may be carry-over from other donors' samples. The chain has TRBV27 and TRBJ2-7; D is undetermined. Sequencing used memory CD4+ T cells from PBMCs. The subset is: CD45RA-negative fraction. The CDR3 loop is CASSLSRGREQYF. DNA of the CDR3: TGTGCCAGCAGTTTATCAAGAGGACGCGAGCAGTACTTC.